A single sample gave rise to the 17 T cell receptor beta chains below, sequenced in a study of cytomegalovirus exposure and HLA in healthy donors. Generated by immunoSEQ multiplex PCR, the TCRdb table keeps only in-frame clones and is missing some. The table has roughly 150,000 clones, about 86% seen once. The sequencing sample was made of PBMCs. The receptors stem from a woman in her thirties in good health and CMV-seronegative.

The chain links TRBV5-1 to TRBJ1-1; D is undetermined. The CDR3 runs to 13 residues. V dropped 4 bases and J dropped 0 bases, with 7 bases sitting between them. CDR1 is SGHRS, CDR2 YFSETQ, per germline. DNA for the CDR3: TGCGCCAGCAGCGAAGGAGTGAACACTGAAGCTTTCTTT. Translation: CASSEGVNTEAFF. Together with reference TRBV5-1 and TRBJ1-1, the CDR3 gives the full variable domain: KAGVTQTPRYLIKTRGQQVTLSCSPISGHRSVSWYQQTPGQGLQFLFEYFSETQRNKGNFPGRFSGRQFSNSRSEMNVSTLELGDSALYLCASSEGVNTEAFFGQGTRLTVV.

This clone showed up just once. J is TRBJ2-7 and V is TRBV29-1, with D unresolved. The length of the CDR3 is 11 residues. Trimming left V 7 bases short and J 3 bases short, with 10 bases between. The germline gives CDR1 SQVTM, CDR2 ANQGSEA. CDR3 protein: CSAIRDYEQYF. The CDR3 coding sequence is TGCAGCGCCATAAGGGACTACGAGCAGTACTTC.

J is TRBJ2-1 and V is TRBV6-1; TRBD1 matches 10 bases. CDR1 MNHNS and CDR2 SASEGT come from the germline V gene. The CDR3 runs to 15 residues. With V trimmed by 5 bases and J by 5 bases, 6 bases remained unmatched. The CDR3 loop reads CASSFRDRGDNEQFF. In DNA form, the CDR3 reads TGTGCCAGCAGTTTCCGGGACAGGGGAGACAATGAGCAGTTCTTC.

The chain joins TRBV11-2 to TRBJ1-1; TRBD1 might be the D (6 bases). Germline V gives CDR1 SGHAT, CDR2 FQNNGV. Trimming pared 1 base from V and 0 bases from J, leaving 9 bases between. The CDR3 is 15 residues long. CDR3 sequence: CASSLVGQMNTEAFF. The CDR3 region has the DNA TGTGCCAGCAGCTTAGTCGGACAGATGAACACTGAAGCTTTCTTT.

The chain carries TRBV4-1 and TRBJ2-5, with D perhaps being TRBD1 or TRBD2 (5 bases each). V dropped 1 base and J dropped 5 bases, with 14 bases sitting between them. Germline V gene data show CDR1 as MGHRA and CDR2 as YSYEKL. The CDR3 is 15 residues long. DNA of the CDR3: TGCGCCAGCAGCCAAGGATCTGGGTGGGGGGAGACCCAGTACTTC. It is translated as CASSQGSGWGETQYF.

This rearrangement joins TRBV4-1 to TRBJ2-4, with unresolved D. Germline lookup yields CDR1 MGHRA and CDR2 YSYEKL. This CDR3 spans 14 amino acids. V dropped 0 bases and J dropped 6 bases, with 9 bases sitting between them. The CDR3 sequence is CASSQDLGLNIQYF. For the CDR3, the DNA is TGCGCCAGCAGCCAAGATTTGGGGTTAAACATTCAGTACTTC.

The gene calls are TRBV4-1 and TRBJ2-3; D is uncertain. V lost 1 base and J lost 7, with 15 bases in between. Germline CDR1 reads MGHRA; CDR2 reads YSYEKL. This CDR3 is 15 amino acids long. In nucleotides, the CDR3 is TGCGCCAGCAGCCAAGTAAGTCCGACGCGAAATACGCAGTATTTT. Residues: CASSQVSPTRNTQYF.

This chain joins TRBV25-1 and TRBJ1-2; 10 bases fit TRBD1. Germline CDR1 reads MGHDK; CDR2 reads SYGVNS. This CDR3 has 13 amino acids. After removal of 6 bases from V and 8 bases from J, the junction contained 6 bases not matched to a gene. In nucleotides, the CDR3 is TGTGCCAGCAGAAGAGGACAGGGGGAGGGCTACACCTTC. Encoded protein: CASRRGQGEGYTF.

The chain joins TRBV27 to TRBJ1-5; the D is unclear. V lost 3 bases, J lost 3 bases, and 12 bases lay in between. The CDR3 has 15 residues. The germline V gene has CDR1 MNHEY and CDR2 SMNVEV (reference sequence). This chain's CDR3 is CASSFGGLPNQPQHF. The CDR3 DNA reads TGTGCCAGCAGTTTTGGAGGGCTCCCCAATCAGCCCCAGCATTTT.

The chain has TRBV4-2 and TRBJ1-4, with D possibly TRBD1 on 6 matching bases. The CDR3 is 20 amino acids. The V gene lost 1 base and the J gene lost 0 bases, with 21 bases spanning the gap. Germline CDR1 reads LGHNA; CDR2 reads YNFKEQ. DNA of the CDR3: TGTGCCAGCAGCCAAGGTCGGGTTCAGGGGTTCTCGGCAACTAATGAAAAACTGTTTTTT. Translated, it gives CASSQGRVQGFSATNEKLFF.

The chain uses TRBV5-4 and TRBJ2-2; the D gene is possibly TRBD2 (6 bases). Germline V gene sequence: CDR1 SGHNT, CDR2 YYREEE (reference sequence). V gave up 4 bases and J gave up 1 base, with 14 bases separating them. The CDR3 length is 16 residues. The CDR3 spells CASSPVAGRNTGELFF. The CDR3 coding sequence is TGTGCCAGCAGCCCTGTGGCGGGACGGAACACCGGGGAGCTGTTTTTT.

The rearrangement links TRBV4-3 to TRBJ2-2, with 9 positions matching TRBD1. The J segment lost 6 bases and the V segment lost 0 bases, leaving 14 bases of the junction unmatched. CDR3 length equals 19 residues. CDR1 is LGHNA, CDR2 YSLEER, per germline. The CDR3, as DNA: TGCGCCAGCAGCCAAGACTCCGGGACAGGGAATATTTTGGCCGGGGAGCTGTTTTTT. This gives the protein CASSQDSGTGNILAGELFF.

The chain employs TRBV10-3 and TRBJ2-1; unclear D gene. Trimming left V 3 bases short and J 8 bases short, with 14 bases between. Germline lookup yields CDR1 ENHRY and CDR2 SYGVKD. The CDR3 contains 14 residues. The CDR3 region is CAISDLVVSHEQFF. The CDR3 DNA sequence: TGTGCCATCAGTGATCTAGTCGTCTCCCATGAGCAGTTCTTC.

The chain has TRBV14 and TRBJ2-3; 11 positions match TRBD2. The CDR3 length is 17 residues. The V segment lost 1 base and the J segment 2 bases; nucleotides outside the gene matches: 5. Germline V gene sequence: CDR1 SGHDN, CDR2 FVKESK. The CDR3 coding sequence is TGTGCCAGCAGCCAAGGGGTGACTAGCGGGATCACAGATACGCAGTATTTT. The encoded protein is CASSQGVTSGITDTQYF.

DNA of the CDR3: TGTGCCATCAGTGACCGGACAGGGGAGACCCAGTACTTC. Amino acid sequence: CAISDRTGETQYF. The chain is built from TRBV10-3 and TRBJ2-5; 8 bases align to TRBD1. Looked up from germline, CDR1 is ENHRY and CDR2 is SYGVKD. The CDR3 contains 13 residues. Trimming at V came to 3 bases and at J to 5 bases, leaving 2 bases not matched to a gene.

The chain uses TRBV4-1 and TRBJ2-3, with D perhaps assigned TRBD1 or TRBD2 (6 bases each). CDR3 size: 15 residues. Trimming left V 5 bases short and J 0 bases short, with 12 bases between. Germline V CDR1 and CDR2: MGHRA, YSYEKL. The CDR3 DNA sequence: TGCGCCAGCAGCACGCGGGACACAAGCACAGATACGCAGTATTTT. Protein sequence: CASSTRDTSTDTQYF.

The V and J genes are TRBV5-1 and TRBJ1-2, with unresolved D. The CDR3 covers 14 residues. Germline values: CDR1 SGHRS, CDR2 YFSETQ. V lost 0 bases, J lost 1 base, and 7 bases lay in between. The DNA for the CDR3 is TGCGCCAGCAGCTTGGCCCAGGTTAACTATGGCTACACCTTC. Its translation is CASSLAQVNYGYTF. The complete variable domain, with remaining parts taken from reference TRBV5-1 and TRBJ1-2, reads KAGVTQTPRYLIKTRGQQVTLSCSPISGHRSVSWYQQTPGQGLQFLFEYFSETQRNKGNFPGRFSGRQFSNSRSEMNVSTLELGDSALYLCASSLAQVNYGYTFGSGTRLTVV.